This note documents a single TCR beta chain sequence. Its antigen is unidentified. Documented time point: sample taken at primary tumor resection. Tumor, nontumor lung or frozen PBMC supplied whole RNA that was sequenced unsorted. With 5 bases clipped from V and 2 bases from J, the junction kept 10 bases outside the gene matches. This CDR3 has 17 amino acids. The germline V gene encodes CDR1 SGHRS and CDR2 YFSETQ. This record comes from a study of spatial heterogeneity in lung cancer. In the study overall: A consistent excess of beta-chain over alpha-chain sequences was detected. The study, taken as a whole, reports: Resection saw ubiquitous expanded tumor TCRs appear in blood more than follow-up did.

MiXCR, applied by TCRdb to the 5' RACE reads, yields one record per CDR3 protein. The repertoire has some 87,000 distinct CDR3 sequences, roughly 9.5% of them found once; the top ten carry about 7.1%. Here the sequenced sample was PBMCs, taken at surgery. This rearrangement joins TRBV5-1 to TRBJ2-7, with TRBD2 matching over 13 bases. The source of this sequence is a male donor with early-stage non-small cell lung cancer. CDR3 nucleotide sequence: TGCGCCAGCAGACTAGCGGGAGGGCCCAATCTTGCCTACGAGCAGTACTTC. It yields the protein CASRLAGGPNLAYEQYF.